Listed below are T cell receptor beta chains from one sample, sequenced in a study of blood T cell repertoires in COVID-19. Some clones are missing from TCRdb's copy, which holds only in-frame ones; the method was immunoSEQ multiplex PCR. Among 200,000 to 250,000 clones listed, about nine tenths were seen once. Sequencing used peripheral blood. These receptors all come from a man between 45 and 60 years old with acute or convalescent COVID-19. The CDR3 runs from the conserved cysteine through the conserved F or W. The D gene is left open where the match is weak. The listing skips clone size in some rows; elsewhere it reads once, few, many or a size class.

NA	TRBV7-3	TRBJ1-6	NA	TGTGCCAGCAGCTCCCCATTCTCAGGGTCTAATTATGGTTCACCCCTCCACTTT	CASSSPFSGSNYGSPLHF
NA	TRBV23-1	TRBJ2-7	TRBD1	TGCGCCAGCAGTCAATCCCTCCGGGACAGGGTCTACGAGCAGTACTTC	CASSQSLRDRVYEQYF
NA	TRBV7-7	TRBJ2-3	TRBD2	TGTGCCAGCAGCTTAGAACGGGGGGGCGTAGATACGCAGTATTTT	CASSLERGGVDTQYF
NA	TRBV5-1	TRBJ1-3	NA	TGCGCCAGCAGCGCCGGGACAACTGGAAACACCATATATTTT	CASSAGTTGNTIYF
few	TRBV4-1	TRBJ1-5	NA	TGCGCCAGCAGCCCCCGCGCGGGGAACAATCAGCCCCAGCATTTT	CASSPRAGNNQPQHF
NA	TRBV7-9	TRBJ1-4	NA	TGTGCCAGCAGCTCCACCCTCTCGAGGGAGCCAGGTGAAAAACTGTTTTTT	CASSSTLSREPGEKLFF
NA	TRBV4-1	TRBJ2-2	TRBD1	TGCGCCAGCAGCCAAGTTCCGGGACAGGGCACCGGGGAGCTGTTTTTT	CASSQVPGQGTGELFF
few	TRBV6-1	TRBJ1-4	TRBD1	TGTGCCAGCAGTGAAGGACAGGGACTTGAAAAACTGTTTTTT	CASSEGQGLEKLFF
few	TRBV15	TRBJ1-5	NA	TGTGCCACCAGCAGCGCCACAGGGCATCAGCCCCAGCATTTT	CATSSATGHQPQHF
few	TRBV27	TRBJ1-4	NA	TGTGCCAGCAGTTTTTCCGACAGGTCTCGGCTGTTTTTT	CASSFSDRSRLFF
once	TRBV18	TRBJ2-2	TRBD2	TGTGCCAGCTCGCCGGGACTACAAAACACCGGGGAGCTGTTTTTT	CASSPGLQNTGELFF
NA	TRBV9	TRBJ2-3	TRBD2	TGTGCCAGCAGCGCCTACGTCACTCGGGGGGGCACAGATACGCAGTATTTT	CASSAYVTRGGTDTQYF
once	TRBV2	TRBJ2-2	TRBD1	TGTGCCAGCAGTACCCTCTCTATTCGACAGGGGGCCTCCGGGGAGCTGTTTTTT	CASSTLSIRQGASGELFF
NA	TRBV7-9	TRBJ1-5	TRBD1	TGTGCCAGCAGCCCGGGGACAGGTCATAGCAATCAGCCCCAGCATTTT	CASSPGTGHSNQPQHF
NA	TRBV6-5	TRBJ2-2	NA	TGTGCCAGCAGTTATTTATACACCGGGGAGCTGTTTTTT	CASSYLYTGELFF
NA	TRBV4-1	TRBJ1-2	TRBD1	TGCGCCAGCAGCCAAGACCAGGGGGCAACCTATGGCTACACCTTC	CASSQDQGATYGYTF
NA	TRBV18	TRBJ2-1	TRBD2	TGTGCCAGCTCACCAGCTAGCGGGGTAAACAATGAGCAGTTCTTC	CASSPASGVNNEQFF
once	TRBV2	TRBJ2-1	NA	TGTGCCAGCAGTGAAGGACAGGTCGCCTACAATGAGCAGTTCTTC	CASSEGQVAYNEQFF
NA	TRBV12-3/TRBV12-4	TRBJ1-2	NA	TGTGCCAGCAGTTTAGGACAGGCGAGTGGCTACACCTTC	CASSLGQASGYTF
NA	TRBV19	TRBJ1-1	TRBD1	TGTGCCAGTAGTATTTCTTCCAGGGGGTATGATGAAGCTTTCTTT	CASSISSRGYDEAFF
NA	TRBV15	TRBJ1-1	TRBD1	TGTGCCACCTCCGGGACAGGGAGGACTGAAGCTTTCTTT	CATSGTGRTEAFF
NA	TRBV6-1	TRBJ2-4	NA	TGTGCCAGCAGTGAAGCGCGACTAGTGAATTACGCCAAAAACATTCAGTACTTC	CASSEARLVNYAKNIQYF
NA	TRBV30	TRBJ1-2	NA	TGTGCCTGGAGTCTGGGCCTCTCATATGGCTACACCTTC	CAWSLGLSYGYTF
NA	TRBV5-5	TRBJ1-4	TRBD1	TGTGCCAGCAGATTGTGGGACAGTTTGACTTGGAATGAAAAACTGTTTTTT	CASRLWDSLTWNEKLFF
few	TRBV5-4	TRBJ1-4	NA	TGTGCCAGCAGCAGAGGGGCGGGGTTAACTAATGAAAAACTGTTTTTT	CASSRGAGLTNEKLFF
NA	TRBV10-3	TRBJ1-2	NA	TGTGCCATCAGTCCCGGACAGCGCTCTAACTATGGCTACACCTTC	CAISPGQRSNYGYTF
NA	TRBV13	TRBJ1-6	TRBD1	TGTGCCAGCAGATACACAGACAGGGATAATTCACCCCTCCACTTT	CASRYTDRDNSPLHF
NA	TRBV18	TRBJ1-6	TRBD1	TGTGCCAGCTCACCATCGGGACAGACCTATTCACCCCTCCACTTT	CASSPSGQTYSPLHF
NA	TRBV14	TRBJ1-4	TRBD1	TGTGCCAGCAGCCGACAGGGGACTAATGAAAAACTGTTTTTT	CASSRQGTNEKLFF
once	TRBV12-5	TRBJ2-7	TRBD2	TGTGCTAGTGGTTTTAGCGGGCCCCTCTCCTACGAGCAGTACTTC	CASGFSGPLSYEQYF
NA	TRBV3-1/TRBV3-2	TRBJ1-4	TRBD1	TGTGCCAGCAGCCAGAGGGACAGGGGGCTTTCTAATGAAAAACTGTTTTTT	CASSQRDRGLSNEKLFF